This T cell receptor (beta chain) was identified in a study of radiotherapy plus CTLA-4 blockade in lung cancer. This clone was detected once. Its antigen remains unknown. Trimming cost V 0 bases and J 7 bases, with 12 bases left between them. Germline V gives CDR1 SGHTA, CDR2 FQGNSA. The CDR3 is 15 residues long. Sequencing used immunoSEQ multiplex PCR; TCRdb keeps in-frame clones, though not all of them. The sample lists tens of thousands of clones, 88% seen once, with approximately 8% in the top ten. CTLA-4 blockade with ipilimumab, together with focal radiation, was given to patients with chemo-refractory metastatic non-small-cell lung cancer. Regarding the study as a whole: Together with interferon-beta, which increased in serum after radiation, early dynamic changes in blood T cell clones were reportedly the best predictors of response. TCR clones of tumor origin grew in blood after radiotherapy plus ipilimumab.

The chain combines TRBV7-2 with TRBJ2-2; no firm D call. This receptor was taken from a human donor with non-small cell lung cancer whose response to radiotherapy plus ipilimumab could not be evaluated. This specimen consisted of peripheral blood, obtained from a patient treated with radiotherapy plus ipilimumab. This chain's CDR3 is CASSLADPRVGELFF. The CDR3 DNA sequence: TGTGCCAGCAGCTTAGCTGACCCCCGGGTCGGGGAGCTGTTTTTT.